This TCR beta chain is from a study of T cells in tuberculosis. Sorting used thawed, overnight-rested PBMC stained with anti-CD3, a viability dye and GMM-loaded CD1B tetramer. The CD1B tetramers carried C32 glucose monomycolate purified from Rhodococcus equi. Libraries were prepared by immunoSEQ multiplex PCR; TCRdb keeps only in-frame clonotypes and omits some of them. This sample carries 85,000 to 100,000 clones, roughly 93% of them seen once, and the ten largest clones take 1.9%. The CDR3 length is 12 residues. The germline V gene has CDR1 SGHRS and CDR2 YFSETQ. V gave up 1 base and J gave up 4 bases, with 5 bases separating them.

The V call is TRBV5-1, the J call TRBJ1-2, with unresolved D. The receptor was isolated from an adult woman with latent tuberculosis. Sequenced material: CD1b-GMM tetramer-negative cells sorted from PBMCs. CDR3 loop: CASSLSSYGYTF. In DNA form, the CDR3 reads TGCGCCAGCAGCTTGTCGTCCTATGGCTACACCTTC. The full variable domain, completed using reference TRBV5-1 and TRBJ1-2, is KAGVTQTPRYLIKTRGQQVTLSCSPISGHRSVSWYQQTPGQGLQFLFEYFSETQRNKGNFPGRFSGRQFSNSRSEMNVSTLELGDSALYLCASSLSSYGYTFGSGTRLTVV.